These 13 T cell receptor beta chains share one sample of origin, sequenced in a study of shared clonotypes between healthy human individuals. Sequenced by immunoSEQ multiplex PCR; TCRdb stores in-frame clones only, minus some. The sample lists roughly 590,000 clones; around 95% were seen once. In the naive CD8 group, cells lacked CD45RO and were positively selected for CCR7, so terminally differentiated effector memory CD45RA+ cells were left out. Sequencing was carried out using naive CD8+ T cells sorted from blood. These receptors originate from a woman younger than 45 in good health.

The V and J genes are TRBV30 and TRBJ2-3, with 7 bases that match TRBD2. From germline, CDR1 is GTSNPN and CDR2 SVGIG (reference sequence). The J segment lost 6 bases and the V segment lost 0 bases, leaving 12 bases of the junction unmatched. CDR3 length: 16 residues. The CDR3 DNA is TGTGCCTGGAGTGTAGGGAGGGACGTTTTGCTGGATACGCAGTATTTT. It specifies CAWSVGRDVLLDTQYF.

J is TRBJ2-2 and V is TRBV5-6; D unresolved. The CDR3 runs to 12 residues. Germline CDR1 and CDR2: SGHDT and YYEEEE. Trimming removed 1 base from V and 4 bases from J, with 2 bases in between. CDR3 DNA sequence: TGTGCCAGCAGCTTGATCACCGGGGAGCTGTTTTTT. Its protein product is CASSLITGELFF. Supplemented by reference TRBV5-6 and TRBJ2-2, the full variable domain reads DAGVTQSPTHLIKTRGQQVTLRCSPKSGHDTVSWYQQALGQGPQFIFQYYEEEERQRGNFPDRFSGHQFPNYSSELNVNALLLGDSALYLCASSLITGELFFGEGSRLTVL.

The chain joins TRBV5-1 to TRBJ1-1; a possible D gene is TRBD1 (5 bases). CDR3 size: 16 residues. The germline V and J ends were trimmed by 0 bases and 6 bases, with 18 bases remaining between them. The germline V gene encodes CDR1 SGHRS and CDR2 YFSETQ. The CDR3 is CASSLGFGGNRAEAFF. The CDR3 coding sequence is TGCGCCAGCAGCTTGGGGTTCGGGGGTAATCGCGCTGAAGCTTTCTTT. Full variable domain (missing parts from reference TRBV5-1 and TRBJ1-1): KAGVTQTPRYLIKTRGQQVTLSCSPISGHRSVSWYQQTPGQGLQFLFEYFSETQRNKGNFPGRFSGRQFSNSRSEMNVSTLELGDSALYLCASSLGFGGNRAEAFFGQGTRLTVV.

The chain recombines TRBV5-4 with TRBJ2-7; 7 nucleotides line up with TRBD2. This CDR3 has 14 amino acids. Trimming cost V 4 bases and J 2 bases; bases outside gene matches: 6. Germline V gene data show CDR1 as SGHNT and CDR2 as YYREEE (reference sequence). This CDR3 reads CASSTSSGTYEQYF. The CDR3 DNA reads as TGTGCCAGCAGCACCTCTAGCGGAACCTACGAGCAGTACTTC. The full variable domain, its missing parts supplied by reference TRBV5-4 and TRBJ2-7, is ETGVTQSPTHLIKTRGQQVTLRCSSQSGHNTVSWYQQALGQGPQFIFQYYREEENGRGNFPPRFSGLQFPNYSSELNVNALELDDSALYLCASSTSSGTYEQYFGPGTRLTVT.

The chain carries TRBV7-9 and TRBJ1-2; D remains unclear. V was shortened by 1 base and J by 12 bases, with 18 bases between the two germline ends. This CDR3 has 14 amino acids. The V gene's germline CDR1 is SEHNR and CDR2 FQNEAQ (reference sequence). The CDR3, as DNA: TGTGCCAGCAGCTTAGGAGGCACTGAGAGGGAAAACACCTTC. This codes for CASSLGGTERENTF. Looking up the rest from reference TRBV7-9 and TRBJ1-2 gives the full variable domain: DTGVSQNPRHKITKRGQNVTFRCDPISEHNRLYWYRQTLGQGPEFLTYFQNEAQLEKSRLLSDRFSAERPKGSFSTLEIQRTEQGDSAMYLCASSLGGTERENTFGSGTRLTVV.

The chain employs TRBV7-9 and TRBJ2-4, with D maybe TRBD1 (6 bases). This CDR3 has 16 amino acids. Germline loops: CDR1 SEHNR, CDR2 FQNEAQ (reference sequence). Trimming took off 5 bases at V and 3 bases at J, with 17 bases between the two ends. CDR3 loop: CASSRSRQVDKNIQYF. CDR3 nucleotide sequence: TGTGCCAGCAGCCGCAGCCGACAGGTTGACAAAAACATTCAGTACTTC.

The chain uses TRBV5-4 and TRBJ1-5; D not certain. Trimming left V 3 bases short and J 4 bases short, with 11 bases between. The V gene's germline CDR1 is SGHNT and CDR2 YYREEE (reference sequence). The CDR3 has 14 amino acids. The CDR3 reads CASSSWGGNQPQHF. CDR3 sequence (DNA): TGTGCCAGCAGCTCGTGGGGTGGGAATCAGCCCCAGCATTTT.

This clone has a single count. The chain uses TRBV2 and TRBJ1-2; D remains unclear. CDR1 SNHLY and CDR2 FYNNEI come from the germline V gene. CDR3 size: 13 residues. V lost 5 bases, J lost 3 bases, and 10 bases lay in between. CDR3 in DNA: TGTGCCAGCAGTCCTCCCCTGTACTATGGCTACACCTTC. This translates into CASSPPLYYGYTF.

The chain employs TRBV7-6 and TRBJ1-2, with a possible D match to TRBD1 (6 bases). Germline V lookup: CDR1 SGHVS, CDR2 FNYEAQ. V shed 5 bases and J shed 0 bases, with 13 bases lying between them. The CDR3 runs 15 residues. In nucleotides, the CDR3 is TGTGCCAGCAGCCCCGACCGGACAGCTAACTATGGCTACACCTTC. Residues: CASSPDRTANYGYTF.

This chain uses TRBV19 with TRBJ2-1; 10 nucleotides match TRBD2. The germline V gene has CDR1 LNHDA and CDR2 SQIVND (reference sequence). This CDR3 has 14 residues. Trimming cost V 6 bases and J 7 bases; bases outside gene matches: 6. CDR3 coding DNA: TGTGCCAGTAGCCCACTAGCGGGAAATAATGAGCAGTTCTTC. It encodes CASSPLAGNNEQFF.

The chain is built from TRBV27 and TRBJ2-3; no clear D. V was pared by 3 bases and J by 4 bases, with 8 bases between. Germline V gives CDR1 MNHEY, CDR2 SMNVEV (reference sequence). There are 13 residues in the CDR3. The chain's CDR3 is CASSFGSADTQYF. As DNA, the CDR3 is TGTGCCAGCAGTTTTGGCAGTGCAGATACGCAGTATTTT.

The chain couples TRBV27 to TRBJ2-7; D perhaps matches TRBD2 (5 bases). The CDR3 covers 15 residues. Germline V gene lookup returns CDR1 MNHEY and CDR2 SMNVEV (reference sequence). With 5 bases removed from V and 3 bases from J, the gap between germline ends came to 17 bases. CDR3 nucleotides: TGTGCCAGCAGTCCCACCGGACCCCGGGACTACGAGCAGTACTTC. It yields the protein CASSPTGPRDYEQYF.

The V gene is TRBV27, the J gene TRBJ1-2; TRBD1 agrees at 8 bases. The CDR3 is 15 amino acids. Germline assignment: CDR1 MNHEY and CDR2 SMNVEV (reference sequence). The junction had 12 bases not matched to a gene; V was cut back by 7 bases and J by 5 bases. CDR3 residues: CASTQVGTGLYGYTF. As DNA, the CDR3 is TGTGCCAGCACCCAAGTCGGGACAGGTCTATATGGCTACACCTTC.